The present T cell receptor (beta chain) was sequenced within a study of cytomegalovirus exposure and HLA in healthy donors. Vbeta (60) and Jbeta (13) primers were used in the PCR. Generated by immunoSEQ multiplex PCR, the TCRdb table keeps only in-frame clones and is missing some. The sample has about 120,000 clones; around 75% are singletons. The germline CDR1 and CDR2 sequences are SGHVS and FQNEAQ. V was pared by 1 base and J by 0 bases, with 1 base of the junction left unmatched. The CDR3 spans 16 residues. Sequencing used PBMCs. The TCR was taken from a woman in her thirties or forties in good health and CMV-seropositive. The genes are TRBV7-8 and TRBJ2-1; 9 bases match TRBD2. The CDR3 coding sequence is TGTGCCAGCAGCTTAGTAGCGGGGGCCTCCTACAATGAGCAGTTCTTC. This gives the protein CASSLVAGASYNEQFF.